This entry features one T cell receptor (beta chain) sequence. In Seattle, patients joined the study during active infection and were tracked longitudinally. This sample stems from a study of blood T cell repertoires in COVID-19. Profiled with immunoSEQ multiplex PCR; TCRdb holds only in-frame clones, not every one. The sample has around 260,000 clones; approximately 93% are singletons. Germline CDR1 SGHNT, CDR2 YYREEE (reference sequence). This CDR3 is 13 amino acids long. V lost 1 base and J lost 5, with 9 bases in between. The sequence was collected from a woman between 25 and 40 years old with COVID-19, enrolled during active disease. Sequenced: peripheral blood. This chain joins TRBV5-4 and TRBJ1-2; D is perhaps TRBD1 (6 bases). The CDR3 loop reads CASSLYGQYGYTF. For the CDR3, the DNA is TGTGCCAGCAGCTTGTATGGACAGTATGGCTACACCTTC.